Listed below are T cell receptor beta chains from one sample, sequenced in a study of T-cell reconstitution after alpha-beta-depleted transplantation in children. TCRdb re-called the PCR reads with MiXCR, one entry per CDR3 protein. Here the sample spans some 460,000 distinct CDR3 sequences, around 15% being singletons. The sample here was PBMCs, mostly from graft donor cells, taken 360 days after TCRalphabeta/CD19-depleted stem cell transplant. The receptors come from a boy under two years old who had a stem cell transplant for Wiskott-Aldrich syndrome, so the T cells may come from the graft donor. The CDR3 runs from the conserved cysteine through the conserved F or W. A D gene is named only where the DNA matches it firmly. Expanded clones get a size class; other rows say once, few or many, or leave the size out.

few,TRBD1,TRBJ2-2,TRBV15,CATSRGVQGAYGELFF,TGTGCCACCAGCAGAGGAGTACAGGGGGCATACGGGGAGCTGTTTTTT
few,TRBD1,TRBJ1-2,TRBV12-3/TRBV12-4,CASRTGTGGGYTF,TGTGCCAGCAGGACCGGGACAGGGGGGGGCTACACCTTC
few,-,TRBJ2-6,TRBV24-1,CATSDFAAGSGANVLTF,TGTGCCACCAGTGATTTCGCGGCCGGCTCTGGGGCCAACGTCCTGACTTTC
many,TRBD1,TRBJ2-1,TRBV4-1,CASSLSKDRTYNEQFF,TGCGCCAGCAGCCTATCGAAGGACAGGACTTACAATGAGCAGTTCTTC
few,TRBD2,TRBJ2-3,TRBV6-5,CASSYSSGRHLLDTQYF,TGTGCCAGCAGTTATTCTAGCGGGAGACATCTCCTGGATACGCAGTATTTT
-,TRBD2,TRBJ2-1,TRBV5-1,CASSLRAGEIYNEQFF,TGCGCCAGCAGCTTGCGGGCGGGGGAAATCTACAATGAGCAGTTCTTC
-,-,TRBJ1-1,TRBV2,CASAPVPPYTEAFF,TGTGCCAGCGCCCCGGTTCCGCCGTACACTGAAGCTTTCTTT
few,TRBD1,TRBJ2-1,TRBV28,CASSQGQGGQNEQFF,TGTGCCAGCAGTCAGGGACAGGGGGGGCAAAATGAGCAGTTCTTC
many,TRBD1,TRBJ2-5,TRBV3-1,CASRGWDSTRETQYF,TGTGCCAGCAGGGGTTGGGACAGTACCCGAGAGACCCAGTACTTC
few,-,TRBJ2-7,TRBV20-1,CSAGGDEGSSYEQYF,TGCAGTGCCGGGGGCGACGAGGGGTCCTCCTACGAGCAGTACTTC
few,TRBD2,TRBJ2-1,TRBV2,CASSFGLATTYNEQFF,TGTGCCAGCAGCTTCGGACTAGCCACTACCTACAATGAGCAGTTCTTC
-,-,TRBJ1-4,TRBV5-6,CASSLANWGGKLFF,TGTGCCAGCAGCTTGGCCAATTGGGGTGGAAAACTGTTTTTT
-,TRBD2,TRBJ2-1,TRBV20-1,CSATGGRVGSYNEQFF,TGCAGTGCTACGGGCGGGAGGGTAGGATCCTACAATGAGCAGTTCTTC
-,TRBD1,TRBJ2-1,TRBV7-9,CASSQRASQGVNEQFF,TGTGCCAGCAGCCAAAGGGCGTCCCAGGGGGTCAATGAGCAGTTCTTC
-,TRBD2,TRBJ2-3,TRBV4-3,CASSQLRLAGDTDTQYF,TGCGCCAGCAGCCAGCTCAGACTAGCGGGAGACACAGATACGCAGTATTTT
-,TRBD1,TRBJ2-7,TRBV20-1,CSATGGMVRAYEQYF,TGCAGTGCTACAGGGGGAATGGTTAGGGCCTACGAGCAGTACTTC
-,-,TRBJ2-3,TRBV5-1,CASRRGATDTQYF,TGCGCCAGCAGACGGGGGGCCACAGATACGCAGTATTTT
-,-,TRBJ1-3,TRBV12-3/TRBV12-4,CASSRRSDSGNTIYF,TGTGCCAGCAGTCGACGGTCGGACTCTGGAAACACCATATATTTT
few,TRBD1,TRBJ1-4,TRBV7-2,CASSLTGGGFEKLFF,TGTGCCAGCAGCCTTACAGGGGGCGGATTTGAAAAACTGTTTTTT
-,-,TRBJ2-2,TRBV21-1,CASSPCCTRKRDTGELFF,TGTGCCAGCAGCCCCTGCTGCACCAGAAAACGTGACACCGGGGAGCTGTTTTTT
few,TRBD2,TRBJ2-5,TRBV11-3,CASSFLGLAGGETQYF,TGTGCCAGCAGCTTCTTGGGACTAGCGGGAGGAGAGACCCAGTACTTC
-,-,TRBJ1-1,TRBV12-3/TRBV12-4,CASVQGRRNTEAFF,TGTGCCAGCGTCCAGGGACGGCGGAACACTGAAGCTTTCTTT
few,-,TRBJ2-7,TRBV10-3,CAISDLAVYEQYF,TGTGCCATCAGTGACCTGGCGGTATACGAGCAGTACTTC
-,TRBD2,TRBJ2-1,TRBV12-3/TRBV12-4,CASSHPRFLAGVGGEQFF,TGTGCCAGCAGTCACCCTAGATTCCTAGCGGGAGTCGGGGGTGAGCAGTTCTTC
few,-,TRBJ2-1,TRBV7-9,CASSLATVAQFF,TGTGCCAGCAGCTTAGCCACAGTGGCGCAGTTCTTC
few,-,TRBJ2-7,TRBV12-3/TRBV12-4,CASSRYRGAYEQYF,TGTGCCAGCAGCCGGTACCGGGGAGCCTACGAGCAGTACTTC